This T cell receptor (beta chain) was documented in a study (dated by TCRdb to 2016 to 2017). CDR1 and CDR2, per the germline V gene, are MNHEY and SVGEGT. The CDR3 measures 14 amino acids from cysteine to phenylalanine. Of the read, only the CDR3 DNA is kept; its 42 bases are in frame from base 1. The V end gives up 6 bases and the J end 4 bases, leaving 9 bases in the junction not matched to a gene. The library was produced with RT-PCR. The run used an Illumina MiSeq. The raw public data were reprocessed by TCRdb itself: fastp quality trimming at Q25, MiXCR clonotype calling, in-frame beta chains only. Rows are unified per CDR3 protein, each entry keeping the most common DNA and genes. The sample table shows about 680,000 distinct CDR3 sequences, and approximately 15% are seen once. 3.6% of the sample is held by the ten biggest clonotypes. A word on this clonotype: Which antigen it targets is not known. The sample holds no much larger clone one base away, and base qualities are not on file.

In this chain, TRBV6-2 or TRBV6-3 is recombined with TRBJ2-7; 7 bases in between match TRBD1. Sequencing was performed on memory CD4+ T cells from blood. The receptor's source is a female donor in good health, serving as a healthy control. The bases are TGTGCCAGCAGCTCACCGGGACAGCTATACGAGCAGTACTTC. Its translation reads: CASSSPGQLYEQYF.